The 30 T cell receptor beta chains given below trace back to one sample, sequenced in a study of regulatory T cells in long-lasting Graves disease. Regarding time point: persistent/refractory GD, antithyroid drugs over 5 years with positive TRAb. PBMC RNA served as the TCR library source. Arm-PCR of CDR3 regions and iRepertoire HTBI primers were used to build TCR beta libraries. One entry per CDR3 protein, called by TCRdb with MiXCR from the multiplex PCR reads. Here the sample spans about 470,000 distinct CDR3 sequences, roughly a fifth being singletons. The sample here was peripheral blood mononuclear cells (PBMCs), taken when the disease was refractory, from a patient treated with antithyroid drugs. Receptors originate from a female donor with Graves disease.

V is TRBV28 and J is TRBJ2-3, with D unclear. Trimming left V 3 bases short and J 4 bases short, with 5 bases between. This CDR3 comprises 12 residues. In germline, CDR1 is MDHEN, CDR2 SYDVKM. CDR3: CASSFSSDTQYF. CDR3 coding DNA: TGTGCCAGCAGTTTTTCGTCAGATACGCAGTATTTT.

The sample holds many counts of this clonotype. The chain carries TRBV27 and TRBJ2-7, with TRBD1 matching 8 bases. The V segment lost 6 bases and the J segment 5 bases; nucleotides outside the gene matches: 6. The germline V gene has CDR1 MNHEY and CDR2 SMNVEV (reference sequence). The CDR3 sequence is 13 residues long. The CDR3 reads CASRQQGDNEQYF. The CDR3 DNA is TGTGCCAGCAGGCAACAGGGGGATAACGAGCAGTACTTC.

The J gene is TRBJ2-5, the V gene TRBV7-3, with a weak D call TRBD2 (6 bases). The V gene lost 5 bases and the J gene lost 5 bases, with 18 bases spanning the gap. The CDR3 contains 15 residues. Germline V gene data show CDR1 as SGHTA and CDR2 as FQGTGA. CDR3 region: CASSTSGGVRETQYF. The CDR3 DNA reads TGTGCCAGCAGCACCTCAGGCGGGGTTCGGGAGACCCAGTACTTC. The full variable domain, completed using reference TRBV7-3 and TRBJ2-5, is GAGVSQTPSNKVTEKGKYVELRCDPISGHTALYWYRQSLGQGPEFLIYFQGTGAADDSGLPNDRFFAVRPEGSVSTLKIQRTERGDSAVYLCASSTSGGVRETQYFGPGTRLLVL.

This clonotype has a count of ten or more. V is TRBV12-3 or TRBV12-4 and J is TRBJ1-3, with 7 bases fitting TRBD1. CDR3 size: 14 residues. The junction had 5 bases not matched to a gene; V was cut back by 5 bases and J by 4 bases. The CDR3 is CASSDRVRGNTIYF. CDR3 nucleotide sequence: TGTGCCAGCAGTGACAGGGTTAGAGGAAACACCATATATTTT.

This clonotype was counted a few times. CDR3 nucleotide sequence: TGTGCCAGCATCAAAGGAAGGGTCGGGTACCAAGAGACCCAGTACTTC. It codes for CASIKGRVGYQETQYF. The chain joins TRBV6-1 to TRBJ2-5, with unresolved D. CDR3 size: 16 residues. Germline assignment: CDR1 MNHNS and CDR2 SASEGT. The V end lost 7 bases, the J end lost 0 bases, and 18 bases lay between the germline ends.

In its sample, this clonotype was seen many times. This chain links TRBV7-3 with TRBJ2-1; TRBD2 agrees at 8 bases. The V and J ends lost 5 bases and 9 bases, in that order; junction bases with no gene match: 6. Germline CDR1 SGHTA, CDR2 FQGTGA. The CDR3 consists of 13 residues. CDR3 protein: CASSPGTSVEQFF. The CDR3 DNA is TGTGCCAGCAGCCCCGGGACTAGTGTTGAGCAGTTCTTC.

This clonotype occurred many times. The J gene is TRBJ1-5, the V gene TRBV6-1; 7 bases match TRBD1. Unmatched junction bases numbered 7, after V lost 3 bases and J lost 5 bases. The CDR3 runs 15 residues. Germline lookup yields CDR1 MNHNS and CDR2 SASEGT. In DNA form, the CDR3 reads TGTGCCAGCAGTGATACGACAGGGTGGGATCAGCCCCAGCATTTT. Protein sequence: CASSDTTGWDQPQHF.

The V call is TRBV6-1, the J call TRBJ2-3; 14 positions match TRBD2. This CDR3 contains 15 residues. Per germline, CDR1 MNHNS and CDR2 SASEGT. V trimming: 8 bases; J trimming: 10 bases; junction bases outside the gene matches: 11. The CDR3 region is CASGGRLAGGLPQYF. DNA for the CDR3: TGTGCCAGCGGGGGACGACTAGCGGGAGGGCTACCGCAGTATTTT.

This clonotype was seen many times. The gene calls are TRBV28 and TRBJ2-7, with TRBD2 matching 7 bases. Unmatched junction bases numbered 1, after V lost 3 bases and J lost 2 bases. Germline V gene data show CDR1 as MDHEN and CDR2 as SYDVKM. This CDR3 has 13 amino acids. CDR3 DNA: TGTGCCAGCAGTTTGCTAGCGGCCTACGAGCAGTACTTC. It translates to CASSLLAAYEQYF.

This clonotype was detected many times. V is TRBV5-6 and J is TRBJ2-5; 10 bases fit TRBD2. The CDR3 is 18 residues long. V shed 0 bases and J 2 bases; nucleotides not matched to a gene: 10. Looked up from germline, CDR1 is SGHDT and CDR2 is YYEEEE. The CDR3 DNA is TGTGCCAGCAGCTTGGACGACTTGGGACTAGCGAAACAAGAGACCCAGTACTTC. This codes for CASSLDDLGLAKQETQYF.

The chain has TRBV7-9 and TRBJ1-1; D might be TRBD1 (5 bases). Trimming removed 3 bases at V and 1 base at J, with 9 bases between. The germline gives CDR1 SEHNR, CDR2 FQNEAQ (reference sequence). The CDR3 extends over 14 amino acids. CDR3 sequence reads: CASSLTVSNTEAFF. The CDR3 DNA follows: TGTGCCAGCAGCTTGACAGTTTCGAACACTGAAGCTTTCTTT.

Ten or more counts support this clonotype. The chain joins TRBV2 to TRBJ2-5; D assignment may be TRBD1 or TRBD2 (5 bases each). Germline V CDR1 and CDR2: SNHLY, FYNNEI. V shed 5 bases and J shed 2 bases, with 12 bases lying between them. CDR3 length: 14 amino acids. As DNA, the CDR3 is TGTGCCAGCAGTCCGGGACGGCTACAAGAGACCCAGTACTTC. This encodes CASSPGRLQETQYF.

This clonotype has more than one count but fewer than ten. The chain combines TRBV4-2 with TRBJ2-5; D is undetermined. Germline V CDR1 and CDR2: LGHNA, YNFKEQ. This CDR3 comprises 15 residues. Trimming shortened V by 1 base and J by 1 base, and 10 bases separated the two germline ends. CDR3 nucleotides: TGTGCCAGCAGCCAAGTTGCGGTAATCCAAGAGACCCAGTACTTC. Its translation is CASSQVAVIQETQYF.

This clonotype has at least ten counts. The chain links TRBV12-3 or TRBV12-4 to TRBJ1-1; D gene unclear. V was cut by 5 bases and J by 3 bases, with 13 bases left in between. The CDR3 runs 14 residues. Here the CDR3 reads CASSTTGQDTEAFF. In nucleotides, the CDR3 is TGTGCCAGCAGTACGACGGGCCAGGACACTGAAGCTTTCTTT.

This clonotype was recorded at least ten times. The junction departs from germline at one end; a sequencing error may be responsible. CDR3: CASSEDGPGLF. CDR3 in DNA: TGTGCCAGCAGTGAAGACGGTCCGGGTCTCTTT. The genes are TRBV6-1 and TRBJ1-5, with D unresolved. Germline CDR1 MNHNS, CDR2 SASEGT. The CDR3 extends over 11 amino acids.

The rearrangement uses TRBV10-3 and TRBJ2-2; a weak D match, TRBD1 (6 bases). The CDR3 sequence is 15 residues long. The germline V gene has CDR1 ENHRY and CDR2 SYGVKD. V dropped 6 bases and J dropped 0 bases, with 11 bases sitting between them. DNA for the CDR3: TGTGCCATCAGGGGACATCTCGCGAACACCGGGGAGCTGTTTTTT. The encoded protein is CAIRGHLANTGELFF.

The J gene is TRBJ2-5, the V gene TRBV19; maybe TRBD1 (5 bases). The V gene lost 0 bases and the J gene lost 0 bases, with 11 bases spanning the gap. This CDR3 spans 16 amino acids. In germline, CDR1 is LNHDA, CDR2 SQIVND (reference sequence). The CDR3 is CASSIEGAGYQETQYF. The CDR3, as DNA: TGTGCCAGTAGTATAGAAGGGGCAGGATACCAAGAGACCCAGTACTTC.

This clonotype has a handful of counts. The chain joins TRBV19 to TRBJ2-7; D tentatively reads TRBD1 or TRBD2 (5 bases each). The CDR3 length is 17 residues. The V gene lost 3 bases and the J gene lost 1 base, with 19 bases spanning the gap. Germline V gene data show CDR1 as LNHDA and CDR2 as SQIVND (reference sequence). The CDR3 sequence: CASSIGVLQRGSYEQYF. In nucleotides, the CDR3 is TGTGCCAGTAGTATTGGAGTCCTACAGAGGGGTTCCTACGAGCAGTACTTC.

The V and J genes are TRBV13 and TRBJ2-7; a possible D gene is TRBD1 (5 bases). V lost 0 bases to trimming and J lost 3 bases, with 12 bases between them. CDR1 PRHDT and CDR2 FYEKMQ come from the germline V gene (reference sequence). This CDR3 is built from 15 residues. The CDR3 region has the DNA TGTGCCAGCAGCTTAGGTTTAGGAGACAGCTACGAGCAGTACTTC. Translated, it gives CASSLGLGDSYEQYF.

The rearrangement links TRBV20-1 to TRBJ2-2; the D is unclear. This CDR3 has 13 residues. Germline values: CDR1 DFQATT, CDR2 SNEGSKA (reference sequence). Trimming took off 6 bases at V and 3 bases at J, with 11 bases between the two ends. DNA of the CDR3: TGCAGTGCAAGAAGAGGCTACACCGGGGAGCTGTTTTTT. Residues: CSARRGYTGELFF.

This clonotype was counted a few times. The V call is TRBV3-1, the J call TRBJ2-3, with D possibly being TRBD2 (6 bases). Trimming stripped 2 bases from V and 8 bases from J, with 11 bases between. The CDR3 totals 13 residues. In germline, CDR1 is LGHDT, CDR2 YNNKEL (reference sequence). CDR3: CASSQTAEGTQYF. The DNA for the CDR3 is TGTGCCAGCAGCCAAACTGCGGAGGGTACGCAGTATTTT.

This clonotype appeared many times. The J gene is TRBJ2-7, the V gene TRBV28, with 8 bases lining up with TRBD1. The V gene end was trimmed by 2 bases and the J gene end by 4 bases; junction bases not matched to a gene: 16. The CDR3 has 18 amino acids. Germline V gene sequence: CDR1 MDHEN, CDR2 SYDVKM. DNA for the CDR3: TGTGCCAGCAGTTTAGTGGGGACAGGCCATGATACAGCATACGAGCAGTACTTC. Protein product: CASSLVGTGHDTAYEQYF.

About this clonotype itself: A read error may account for a junction end that differs from germline. The V gene is TRBV6-2 or TRBV6-3, the J gene TRBJ2-7; D is possibly TRBD1 or TRBD2 (6 bases each). CDR1 is MNHEY and CDR2 is SVGEGT in the germline V gene. This CDR3 has 12 residues. CDR3 in amino acids: CTSSGGGYEQYF. CDR3 DNA sequence: TGTACCAGCAGTGGAGGGGGATACGAGCAGTACTTC.

In this sample, this clonotype turned up many times. The rearrangement uses TRBV20-1 and TRBJ1-2, with D unresolved. Germline lookup yields CDR1 DFQATT and CDR2 SNEGSKA (reference sequence). The CDR3 is made up of 13 amino acids. Trimming removed 6 bases from V and 2 bases from J, with 13 bases in between. The CDR3 DNA is TGCAGTGCCGAAGGCGTCAGGAACTATGGCTACACCTTC. Amino acid sequence: CSAEGVRNYGYTF.

This clonotype has more than one count but fewer than ten. The chain combines TRBV5-1 with TRBJ1-3, with D tentatively TRBD1 (6 bases). V lost 5 bases and J 0 bases, leaving 21 bases between the germline ends. This CDR3 contains 18 residues. In germline, CDR1 is SGHRS, CDR2 YFSETQ. The CDR3 DNA is TGCGCCAGCAGTCAAATACCAACCGGGACAACCTCTGGAAACACCATATATTTT. Protein sequence: CASSQIPTGTTSGNTIYF.

As for this clonotype: This may arise from a read error, as a much more abundant clone is one base away. V is TRBV2 and J is TRBJ1-2, with D perhaps matching TRBD1 (5 bases). V was pared by 4 bases and J by 3 bases, with 9 bases between. The length of the CDR3 is 13 residues. Germline CDR1 reads SNHLY; CDR2 reads FYNNEI. The CDR3: CASSGGPDYGYTF. The CDR3 nucleotides read TGTGCCAGCAGTGGGGGCCCGGACTATGGCTACACCTTC. Combining the CDR3 with reference TRBV2 and TRBJ1-2 gives the whole variable domain EPEVTQTPSHQVTQMGQEVILRCVPISNHLYFYWYRQILGQKVEFLVSFYNNEISEKSEIFDDQFSVERPDGSNFTLKIRSTKLEDSAMYFCASSGGPDYGYTFGSGTRLTVV.

The rearrangement joins TRBV3-1 to TRBJ2-2; 12 bases match TRBD2. J lost 8 bases, V lost 0 bases, and 4 bases had no gene match. CDR1 is LGHDT and CDR2 is YNNKEL in the germline V gene (reference sequence). The CDR3 consists of 16 residues. DNA of the CDR3: TGTGCCAGCAGCCAAGAGACTAGCGGGAGTAAAGGGGAGCTGTTTTTT. Its translation: CASSQETSGSKGELFF. Filled out from reference TRBV3-1 and TRBJ2-2, the complete variable domain reads DTAVSQTPKYLVTQMGNDKSIKCEQNLGHDTMYWYKQDSKKFLKIMFSYNNKELIINETVPNRFSPKSPDKAHLNLHINSLELGDSAVYFCASSQETSGSKGELFFGEGSRLTVL.

The V and J genes are TRBV6-1 and TRBJ1-2; weak D call: TRBD1 (5 bases). This CDR3 region has 15 residues. Germline V gives CDR1 MNHNS, CDR2 SASEGT. Trimming left V 11 bases short and J 3 bases short, with 22 bases between. DNA of the CDR3: TGTGCCGGACACCGAGTAGGGGAGGGCTACTATGGCTACACCTTC. Protein product: CAGHRVGEGYYGYTF.

In its sample, this clonotype was seen many times. The CDR3, as DNA: TGTGCCAGCAGCCAAACGGTGTCGGGAGAAAAACTGTTTTTT. Translated: CASSQTVSGEKLFF. The chain combines TRBV3-1 with TRBJ1-4, with D hard to call. Germline CDR1 LGHDT, CDR2 YNNKEL (reference sequence). This CDR3 region has 14 residues. V was trimmed by 2 bases and J by 8 bases, leaving 12 bases between them.

Ten or more counts support this clonotype. V gene TRBV5-6 combines with J gene TRBJ1-1; weak D call: TRBD1 (6 bases). The CDR3 runs 15 residues. Trimming removed 4 bases at V and 3 bases at J, with 16 bases between. Germline values: CDR1 SGHDT, CDR2 YYEEEE. The CDR3 loop is CASSLNGGRDTEAFF. In nucleotides, the CDR3 is TGTGCCAGCAGCCTAAACGGGGGCCGGGACACTGAAGCTTTCTTT.